This TCR beta chain was sequenced during a study of CD8 T cells in Susac syndrome. In blood CD8+ and CD4+ T cells, TCR beta underwent sequencing. Whole-study results and caveats: The study recognized that its TCR sequencing and HLA analysis covered a relatively small number of individuals.

In regard to this clonotype: Antigen unknown.

Random hexamers were used to reverse transcribe an amount of about 0.45 to 1 ug RNA. The amplification used immunoSEQ multiplex PCR on TCR beta CDR3; it spanned 54 Vbeta and 13 Jbeta. TCRdb re-called the immunoSEQ multiplex PCR reads through MiXCR, storing one row per CDR3 protein. There are roughly 200,000 distinct CDR3 sequences in the sample; around 96% occur only once, and 0.085% to 0.12% lies in the top ten. Sequenced input: CD4+ T cells from PBMCs. This TCR was recovered from a human donor in good health.

The CDR3 bases are TGCAGTGCTAGAGCCGGGAGCTCCTACGAGCAGTACTTC. It yields the protein CSARAGSSYEQYF. The V and J genes are TRBV20-1 and TRBJ2-7, with D possibly being TRBD2 (6 bases). V lost 1 base and J 0 bases, leaving 7 bases between the germline ends. In germline, CDR1 is DFQATT, CDR2 SNEGSKA (reference sequence). The CDR3 totals 13 residues.